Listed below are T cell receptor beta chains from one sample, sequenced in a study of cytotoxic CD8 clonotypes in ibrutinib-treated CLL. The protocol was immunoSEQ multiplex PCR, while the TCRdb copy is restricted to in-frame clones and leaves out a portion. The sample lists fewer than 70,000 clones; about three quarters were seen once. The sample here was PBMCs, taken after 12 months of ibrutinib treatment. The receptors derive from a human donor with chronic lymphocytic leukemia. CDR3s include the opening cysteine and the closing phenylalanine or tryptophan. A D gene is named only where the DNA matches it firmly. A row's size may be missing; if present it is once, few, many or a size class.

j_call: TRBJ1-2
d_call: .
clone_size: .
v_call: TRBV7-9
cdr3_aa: CASSPDGYNYGYTF
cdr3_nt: TGTGCCAGCAGCCCGGACGGATATAACTATGGCTACACCTTC

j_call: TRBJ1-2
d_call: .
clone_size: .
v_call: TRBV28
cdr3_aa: CASETPGTNYGYTF
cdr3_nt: TGTGCCAGCGAGACCCCCGGGACAAACTATGGCTACACCTTC

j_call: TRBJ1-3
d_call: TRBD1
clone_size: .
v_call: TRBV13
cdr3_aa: CASSLPGQGNTIYF
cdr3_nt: TGTGCCAGCAGCTTACCGGGACAGGGAAACACCATATATTTT

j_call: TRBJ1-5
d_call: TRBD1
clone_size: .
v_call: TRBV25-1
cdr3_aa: CASRPGQGADSDQPQHF
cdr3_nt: TGTGCCAGCAGGCCGGGACAGGGGGCGGATTCGGATCAGCCCCAGCATTTT

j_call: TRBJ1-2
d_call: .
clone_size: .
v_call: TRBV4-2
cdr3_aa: CASSLGGSYYGYTF
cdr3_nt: TGTGCCAGCAGCCTCGGCGGGAGCTACTATGGCTACACCTTC

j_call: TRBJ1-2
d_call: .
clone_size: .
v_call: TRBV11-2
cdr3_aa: CAPWGGYTF
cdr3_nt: TGTGCCCCTTGGGGAGGCTACACCTTC

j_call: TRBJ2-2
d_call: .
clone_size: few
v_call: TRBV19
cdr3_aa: CASSSGHLGELFF
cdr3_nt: TGTGCCAGTAGTAGTGGTCACCTCGGGGAGCTGTTTTTT

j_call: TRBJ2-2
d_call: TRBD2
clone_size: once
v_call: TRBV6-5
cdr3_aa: CASRGLAGISGELFF
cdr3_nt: TGTGCCAGCAGGGGGCTAGCGGGAATCTCCGGGGAGCTGTTTTTT

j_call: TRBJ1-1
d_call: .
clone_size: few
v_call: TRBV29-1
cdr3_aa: CSVEEYRRLNTEAFF
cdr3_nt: TGCAGCGTTGAAGAGTACCGGAGATTGAACACTGAAGCTTTCTTT

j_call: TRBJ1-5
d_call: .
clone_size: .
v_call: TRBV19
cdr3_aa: CASSMSPATDYSNQPQHF
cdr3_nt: TGTGCCAGTAGTATGAGCCCGGCGACAGATTATAGCAATCAGCCCCAGCATTTT

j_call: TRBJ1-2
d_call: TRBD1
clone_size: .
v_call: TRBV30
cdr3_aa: CAWTLRDRGIEGYGYTF
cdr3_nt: TGTGCCTGGACCCTCCGGGACAGGGGGATTGAGGGCTATGGCTACACCTTC

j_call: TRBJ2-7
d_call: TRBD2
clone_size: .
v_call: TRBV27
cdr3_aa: CASSFGFGTSDYEQYF
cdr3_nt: TGTGCCAGCAGTTTTGGATTCGGTACTAGCGACTACGAGCAGTACTTC

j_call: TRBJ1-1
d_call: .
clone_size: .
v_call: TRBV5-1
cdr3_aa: CASRRDALGTEAFF
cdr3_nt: TGCGCCAGCAGACGGGACGCCTTGGGCACTGAAGCTTTCTTT

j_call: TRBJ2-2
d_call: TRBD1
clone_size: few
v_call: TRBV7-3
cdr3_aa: CASSLTGTVNTGELFF
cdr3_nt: TGTGCCAGCAGCCTAACCGGGACAGTAAACACCGGGGAGCTGTTTTTT

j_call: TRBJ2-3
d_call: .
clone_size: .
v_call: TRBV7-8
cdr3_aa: CASMRQESTDTQYF
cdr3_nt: TGTGCCAGCATGAGACAGGAGTCCACAGATACGCAGTATTTT

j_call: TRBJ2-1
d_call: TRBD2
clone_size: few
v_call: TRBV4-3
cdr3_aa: CASSPGGYNEQFF
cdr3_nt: TGCGCCAGCAGCCCGGGGGGCTACAATGAGCAGTTCTTC

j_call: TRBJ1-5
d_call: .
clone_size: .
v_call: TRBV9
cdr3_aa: CASSEGFGNQPQHF
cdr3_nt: TGTGCCAGCAGCGAGGGTTTTGGCAATCAGCCCCAGCATTTT

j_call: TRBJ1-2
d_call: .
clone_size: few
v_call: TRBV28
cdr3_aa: CASSLRAYGYTF
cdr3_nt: TGTGCCAGCAGTTTGAGGGCCTATGGCTACACCTTC

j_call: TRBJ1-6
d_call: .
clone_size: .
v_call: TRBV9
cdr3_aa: CASSAGPEFSPLHF
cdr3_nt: TGTGCCAGCAGCGCAGGACCGGAGTTCTCACCCCTCCACTTT

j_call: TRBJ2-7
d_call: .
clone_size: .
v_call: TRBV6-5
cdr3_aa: CASSLPVGEQYF
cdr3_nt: TGTGCCAGCAGCCTCCCAGTCGGCGAGCAGTACTTC

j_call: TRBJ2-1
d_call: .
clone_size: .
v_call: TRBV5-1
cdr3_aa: CASNPLAGSYNEQFF
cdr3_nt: TGCGCCAGCAACCCCCTCGCCGGCTCCTACAATGAGCAGTTCTTC

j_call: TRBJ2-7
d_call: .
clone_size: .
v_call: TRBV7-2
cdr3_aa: CASSLVIHQTYEQYF
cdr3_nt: TGTGCCAGCAGCTTAGTTATCCACCAGACCTACGAGCAGTACTTC

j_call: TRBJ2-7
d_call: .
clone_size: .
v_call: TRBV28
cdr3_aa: CASPSAYEQYF
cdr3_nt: TGTGCCAGCCCCTCGGCCTACGAGCAGTACTTC

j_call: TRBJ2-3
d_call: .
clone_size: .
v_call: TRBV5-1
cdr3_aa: CASSLEYTDTQYF
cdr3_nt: TGCGCCAGCAGCTTGGAATACACAGATACGCAGTATTTT

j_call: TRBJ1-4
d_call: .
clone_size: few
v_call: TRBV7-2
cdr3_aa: CASSPADGEKLFF
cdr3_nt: TGTGCCAGCAGCCCGGCGGACGGTGAAAAACTGTTTTTT

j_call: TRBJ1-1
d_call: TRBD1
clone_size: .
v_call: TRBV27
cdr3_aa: CASSLFTGGMNTEAFF
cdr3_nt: TGTGCCAGCAGTTTATTTACAGGGGGAATGAACACTGAAGCTTTCTTT

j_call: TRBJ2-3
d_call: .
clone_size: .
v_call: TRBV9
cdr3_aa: CASTRTANPSDTQYF
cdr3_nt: TGTGCCAGCACGCGGACAGCCAACCCATCAGATACGCAGTATTTT

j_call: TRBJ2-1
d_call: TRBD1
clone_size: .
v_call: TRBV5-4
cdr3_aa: CASSLRQGSYNEQFF
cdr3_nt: TGTGCCAGCAGCTTGAGACAGGGCTCCTACAATGAGCAGTTCTTC

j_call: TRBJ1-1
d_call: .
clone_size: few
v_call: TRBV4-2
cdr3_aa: CASSLKNRGYTEAFF
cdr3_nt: TGTGCCAGCAGCCTCAAGAATAGGGGTTACACTGAAGCTTTCTTT

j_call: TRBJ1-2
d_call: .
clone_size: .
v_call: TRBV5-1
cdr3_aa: CASSLDIYYGYTF
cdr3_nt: TGCGCCAGCAGCCTCGACATATACTATGGCTACACCTTC

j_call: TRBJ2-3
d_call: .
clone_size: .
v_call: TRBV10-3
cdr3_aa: CAISEPRGADTQYF
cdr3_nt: TGTGCCATCAGTGAGCCGAGGGGGGCAGATACGCAGTATTTT

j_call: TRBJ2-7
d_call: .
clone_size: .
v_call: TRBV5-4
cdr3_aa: CASSSNVQGYEQYF
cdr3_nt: TGTGCCAGCAGCTCAAACGTGCAGGGCTACGAGCAGTACTTC

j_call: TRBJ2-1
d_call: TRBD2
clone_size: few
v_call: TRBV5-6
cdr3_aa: CASSHPVGLAGDFDEQFF
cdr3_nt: TGTGCCAGCAGCCACCCCGTGGGACTAGCGGGAGATTTCGATGAGCAGTTCTTC

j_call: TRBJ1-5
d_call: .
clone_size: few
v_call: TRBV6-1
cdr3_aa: CASVRSHTGQPQHF
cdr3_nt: TGTGCCTCCGTAAGGAGCCACACGGGGCAGCCCCAGCATTTT

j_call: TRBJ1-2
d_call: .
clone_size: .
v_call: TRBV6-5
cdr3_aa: CASSYGGDYGYTF
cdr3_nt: TGTGCCAGCAGTTACGGGGGAGACTATGGCTACACCTTC

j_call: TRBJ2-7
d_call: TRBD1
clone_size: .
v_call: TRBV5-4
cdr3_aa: CASSSDRVSTEQYF
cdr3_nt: TGTGCCAGCAGCTCGGACAGGGTTTCGACCGAGCAGTACTTC

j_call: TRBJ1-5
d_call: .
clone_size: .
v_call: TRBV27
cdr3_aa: CASSSRAQGFQPQHF
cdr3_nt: TGTGCCAGCAGTTCCCGCGCCCAGGGGTTTCAGCCCCAGCATTTT

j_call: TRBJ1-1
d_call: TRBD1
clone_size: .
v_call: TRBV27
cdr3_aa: CASSVKGALWTEAFF
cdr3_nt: TGTGCCAGCAGTGTAAAGGGGGCTTTATGGACTGAAGCTTTCTTT

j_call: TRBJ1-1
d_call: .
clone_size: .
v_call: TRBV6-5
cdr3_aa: CASSRGDTEAFF
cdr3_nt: TGTGCCAGCAGCAGGGGAGACACTGAAGCTTTCTTT

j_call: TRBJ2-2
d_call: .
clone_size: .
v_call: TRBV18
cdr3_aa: CASSYVGDLSGELFF
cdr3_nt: TGTGCCAGCTCATACGTGGGAGACCTCTCCGGGGAGCTGTTTTTT

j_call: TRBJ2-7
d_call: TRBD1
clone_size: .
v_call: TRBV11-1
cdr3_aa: CASSPGGQGGGEQYF
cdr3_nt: TGTGCCAGCAGCCCCGGGGGACAGGGGGGTGGGGAGCAGTACTTC

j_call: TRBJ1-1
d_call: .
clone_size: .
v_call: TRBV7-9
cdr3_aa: CASSLAVPNTEAFF
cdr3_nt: TGTGCCAGCAGCTTAGCGGTCCCGAACACTGAAGCTTTCTTT

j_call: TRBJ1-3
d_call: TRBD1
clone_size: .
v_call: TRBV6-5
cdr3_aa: CASRRQGTGNTIYF
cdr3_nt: TGTGCCAGCAGGAGACAGGGAACTGGAAACACCATATATTTT

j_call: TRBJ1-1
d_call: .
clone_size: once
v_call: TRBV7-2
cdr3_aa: CASSSLMNTEAFF
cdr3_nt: TGTGCCAGCAGCTCTTTAATGAACACTGAAGCTTTCTTT

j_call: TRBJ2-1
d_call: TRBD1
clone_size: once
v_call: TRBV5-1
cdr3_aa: CASSLGHRGSYNEQFF
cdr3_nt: TGCGCCAGCAGCCTAGGTCACAGGGGCTCCTACAATGAGCAGTTCTTC

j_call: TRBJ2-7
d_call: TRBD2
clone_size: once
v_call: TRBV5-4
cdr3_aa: CASSLGTSPEQYF
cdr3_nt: TGTGCCAGCAGCTTGGGGACTAGTCCTGAGCAGTACTTC

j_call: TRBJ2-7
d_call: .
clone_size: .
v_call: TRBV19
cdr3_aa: CASRVPGISSYEQYF
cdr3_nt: TGTGCCAGTAGGGTTCCAGGTATTAGCTCCTACGAGCAGTACTTC

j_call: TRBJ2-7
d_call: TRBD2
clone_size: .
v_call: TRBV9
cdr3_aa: CASSVAGRASEQYF
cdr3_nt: TGTGCCAGCAGCGTAGCCGGGAGGGCCAGTGAGCAGTACTTC

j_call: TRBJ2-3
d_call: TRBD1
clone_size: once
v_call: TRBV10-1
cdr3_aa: CASSRDRGQDTQYF
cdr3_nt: TGCGCCAGCAGCCGGGACAGGGGTCAAGATACGCAGTATTTT

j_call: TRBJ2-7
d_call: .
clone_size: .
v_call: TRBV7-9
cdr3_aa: CASSTRSGSYEQYF
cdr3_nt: TGTGCCAGCAGCACCCGGTCGGGGTCCTACGAGCAGTACTTC

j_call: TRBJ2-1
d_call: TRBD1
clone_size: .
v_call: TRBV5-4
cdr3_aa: CASSVTGVGYNEQFF
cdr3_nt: TGTGCCAGCAGCGTTACAGGGGTGGGATACAATGAGCAGTTCTTC

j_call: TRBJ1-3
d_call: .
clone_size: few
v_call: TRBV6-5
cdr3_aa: CASSYTRTAGNTIYF
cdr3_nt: TGTGCCAGCAGTTACACAAGGACAGCTGGAAACACCATATATTTT

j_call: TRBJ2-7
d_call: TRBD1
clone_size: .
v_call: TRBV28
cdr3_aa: CASSLSGTGSYIVYEQYF
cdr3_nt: TGTGCCAGCAGTTTATCCGGGACAGGGTCTTACATCGTGTACGAGCAGTACTTC